The 13 T cell receptor beta chains in this list originate from one sample, sequenced in a study of blood T cell repertoires in COVID-19. Clones were sequenced by immunoSEQ multiplex PCR, and TCRdb holds only the in-frame ones, with some missing. The table records approximately 150,000 clones, roughly 84% of them present only once. The specimen was peripheral blood. All receptors come from a woman aged 45-59 years in a cohort sampled during active or convalescent COVID-19.

The chain couples TRBV9 to TRBJ2-2; TRBD2 matches at 11 bases. The CDR3 has 18 amino acids. V trimming: 4 bases; J trimming: 4 bases; junction bases outside the gene matches: 12. Per germline, CDR1 SGDLS and CDR2 YYNGEE. The CDR3 DNA reads as TGTGCCAGCAGCTATCGGACTAGCGGGTTAGGTAGCACCGGGGAGCTGTTTTTT. It specifies CASSYRTSGLGSTGELFF. Variable domain in full (rest from reference TRBV9 and TRBJ2-2): DSGVTQTPKHLITATGQRVTLRCSPRSGDLSVYWYQQSLDQGLQFLIQYYNGEERAKGNILERFSAQQFPDLHSELNLSSLELGDSALYFCASSYRTSGLGSTGELFFGEGSRLTVL.

The chain has TRBV18 and TRBJ2-3, with 9 bases matching TRBD1. Per the germline V gene, CDR1 is KGHSH and CDR2 is LQKENI. The CDR3 length is 16 residues. V trimming: 2 bases; J trimming: 3 bases; junction bases outside the gene matches: 6. CDR3: CASSPRQGVVTDTQYF. The CDR3 DNA sequence: TGTGCCAGCTCACCAAGACAGGGGGTCGTGACAGATACGCAGTATTTT.

This chain links TRBV28 with TRBJ1-5, with 7 nucleotides matching TRBD1. Trimming took 6 bases from V and 2 from J; bases not matched to a gene: 10. This CDR3 has 16 residues. From germline, CDR1 is MDHEN and CDR2 SYDVKM. The CDR3: CASRPHRGRGNQPQHF. The CDR3 DNA is TGTGCCAGCAGGCCCCACAGGGGCCGGGGCAATCAGCCCCAGCATTTT.

CDR3 bases: TGTGCCAGCAGTTTTGCGGGGCCCGAGTTCCAGCCCCAGCATTTT. It encodes CASSFAGPEFQPQHF. This sequence joins TRBV27 and TRBJ1-5; weak D call: TRBD1 (5 bases). V lost 3 bases and J lost 7, with 16 bases in between. The CDR3 is 15 amino acids. Germline V gene data show CDR1 as MNHEY and CDR2 as SMNVEV (reference sequence).

This chain connects TRBV15 to TRBJ1-2; D remains ambiguous. Per germline, CDR1 LNHNV and CDR2 YYDKDF (reference sequence). This CDR3 region has 14 residues. Trimming shortened V by 1 base and J by 1 base, and 7 bases separated the two germline ends. CDR3 bases: TGTGCCACCAGCAGAGTAGGGAGTAACTATGGCTACACCTTC. This codes for CATSRVGSNYGYTF.

Comments on this clone: The same CDR3 can be traced to other DNA sequences in this sample. This sequence joins TRBV11-3 and TRBJ2-5; TRBD1 matches at 8 bases. Looked up from germline, CDR1 is SGHNT and CDR2 is YENEEA. V was clipped by 5 bases and J by 8 bases; unmatched bases: 16. CDR3 size: 16 residues. CDR3 sequence (DNA): TGTGCCAGCAGCACCGGACAGGGCGACTCGGGAGAAACCCAGTACTTC. Residues: CASSTGQGDSGETQYF.

The rearrangement uses TRBV19 and TRBJ2-7; tentatively, D is TRBD1 (5 bases). The V and J ends lost 5 bases and 1 base respectively, with 9 bases between them. Germline values: CDR1 LNHDA, CDR2 SQIVND (reference sequence). The CDR3 is 13 amino acids. CDR3 DNA: TGTGCCAGTAGTGATACAGGATCCTACGAGCAGTACTTC. Protein sequence: CASSDTGSYEQYF. Full variable domain (remainder filled in from reference TRBV19 and TRBJ2-7): DGGITQSPKYLFRKEGQNVTLSCEQNLNHDAMYWYRQDPGQGLRLIYYSQIVNDFQKGDIAEGYSVSREKKESFPLTVTSAQKNPTAFYLCASSDTGSYEQYFGPGTRLTVT.

This chain joins TRBV15 and TRBJ1-4, with 7 bases fitting TRBD1. This CDR3 is built from 16 residues. The trim removed 1 base at V and 2 bases at J, leaving 4 bases unmatched. Germline CDR1 and CDR2: LNHNV and YYDKDF (reference sequence). This chain's CDR3 is CATSRVRTGTNEKLFF. CDR3 sequence (DNA): TGTGCCACCAGCAGAGTGAGGACAGGCACTAATGAAAAACTGTTTTTT.

The rearrangement links TRBV6-4 to TRBJ1-2; 8 nucleotides match TRBD1. Germline CDR1 is MRHNA and CDR2 is SNTAGT. The trim removed 4 bases at V and 4 bases at J, leaving 2 bases unmatched. The CDR3 runs to 13 residues. The CDR3 bases are TGTGCCAGCAGTGCGGGGACAGGCTATGGCTACACCTTC. This codes for CASSAGTGYGYTF.

The chain is built from TRBV7-3 and TRBJ2-1; 7 nucleotides agree with TRBD2. Germline V gene sequence: CDR1 SGHTA, CDR2 FQGTGA. Trimming at V came to 5 bases and at J to 9 bases, leaving 7 bases not matched to a gene. This CDR3 is 13 amino acids long. The CDR3 DNA follows: TGTGCCAGCAGCCAAACAGCGGGGTCTGAGCAGTTCTTC. Translating gives CASSQTAGSEQFF.

This clone was picked up a small number of times. The chain is built from TRBV2 and TRBJ1-3, with a possible D match to TRBD1 (5 bases). The CDR3 contains 17 residues. V lost 2 bases, J lost 3 bases, and 17 bases lay in between. Germline assignment: CDR1 SNHLY and CDR2 FYNNEI. CDR3 nucleotides: TGTGCCAGCAGTGAATTGGCGGCCAGGGCTGGTGGAAACACCATATATTTT. Translation: CASSELAARAGGNTIYF.

The chain carries TRBV15 and TRBJ1-5; 7 nucleotides match TRBD1. The CDR3 is 17 amino acids. Unmatched junction bases numbered 5, after V lost 0 bases and J lost 0 bases. Germline loops: CDR1 LNHNV, CDR2 YYDKDF (reference sequence). The chain's CDR3 is CATSRDRGTVSNQPQHF. CDR3 nucleotide sequence: TGTGCCACCAGCAGAGATAGGGGGACAGTTAGCAATCAGCCCCAGCATTTT.

Concerning this clone: The same CDR3 can be traced to other DNA sequences in this sample. The chain employs TRBV3-1 (or the pseudogene TRBV3-2) and TRBJ1-5, with a tentative D call TRBD1 (6 bases). The CDR3 contains 13 residues. V shed 3 bases and J shed 7 bases, with 10 bases lying between them. Germline V gene data show CDR1 as LGHDT and CDR2 as YNNKEL (reference sequence). CDR3 loop: CASSQGANQPQHF. CDR3 nucleotides: TGTGCCAGCAGCCAGGGGGCCAACCAGCCCCAGCATTTT.